This T cell receptor (beta chain) was observed in a study of T-cell memory formation after mild COVID-19. Study-level information: Clusters were largely donor specific. Findings and limits, study-wide: Researchers report contracting CD4+ clones mostly in CM and EM, with CD8+ clones in EMRA. The study found balanced CD4/CD8 in clones contracting day 15 to 85 and a CD4+ lean in later expanders.

The germline gives CDR1 KGHSH, CDR2 LQKENI. The V end was cut by 5 bases, the J end by 3 bases, with 10 bases between. CDR3 length: 13 residues. This clonotype was seen more than once but under ten times. Antigen: not known. TCRdb re-called the 5' RACE reads through MiXCR, storing one row per CDR3 protein. The sample holds approximately 430,000 distinct CDR3 sequences, 23% seen once. The source material was PBMCs or a T cell subset sorted from them (not recorded which). The chain has TRBV18 and TRBJ2-5, with D perhaps matching TRBD2 (6 bases). The TCR comes from an adult woman who had mild COVID-19 (a few samples of this study predate the infection). Cell type and time point are not known. Written as DNA, the CDR3 is TGTGCCAGCTCAGGGAGGTTCGAAGAGACCCAGTACTTC. As protein: CASSGRFEETQYF.